The text below deals with one TCR beta chain. This sample stems from a study of blood T cell repertoires in COVID-19. About the study: Material from acute and convalescent COVID-19 was sourced from the United States, Italy and Spain. Sample material is recorded as cDNA or gDNA derived from T cells, B-cell-depleted T cells, or PBMCs.

As originally analysed: Amplifying reference gene primers gave estimates of nucleated cell counts. Sequenced by immunoSEQ multiplex PCR; TCRdb stores in-frame clones only, minus some. V and J calls and clone size are given by that table; D and trimming were obtained from the DNA. The sample carries roughly 13,000 clones, 87% recorded once. The germline V gene encodes CDR1 KGHSH and CDR2 LQKENI. CDR3 length: 13 amino acids. Trimming took 2 bases from V and 2 from J, leaving 7 bases between them. Sequencing was done on a sample of peripheral blood. This TCR was sampled from a human donor with active COVID-19. The donor label of this sample is uncertain. The V gene is TRBV18, the J gene TRBJ2-7; D is unresolved. The CDR3 loop is CASSPAHTYEQYF. Written as DNA, the CDR3 is TGTGCCAGCTCACCAGCCCACACCTACGAGCAGTACTTC.